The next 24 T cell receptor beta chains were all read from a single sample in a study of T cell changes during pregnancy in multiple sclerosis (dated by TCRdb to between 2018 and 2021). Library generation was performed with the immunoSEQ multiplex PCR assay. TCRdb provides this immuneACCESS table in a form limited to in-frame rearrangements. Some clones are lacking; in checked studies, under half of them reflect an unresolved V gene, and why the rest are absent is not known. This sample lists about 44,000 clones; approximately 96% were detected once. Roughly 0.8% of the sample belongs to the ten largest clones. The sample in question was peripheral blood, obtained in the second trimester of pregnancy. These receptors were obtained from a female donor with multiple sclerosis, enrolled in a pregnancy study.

This CDR3 is CASSEGTAYPYYEQYF. The CDR3, as DNA: TGTGCCAGCAGTGAAGGGACAGCGTACCCCTACTACGAGCAGTACTTC. The chain is built from TRBV6-1 and TRBJ2-7, with a possible D match to TRBD1 (6 bases). V gave up 1 base and J gave up 3 bases, with 16 bases separating them. Germline V lookup: CDR1 MNHNS, CDR2 SASEGT. This CDR3 is built from 16 residues.

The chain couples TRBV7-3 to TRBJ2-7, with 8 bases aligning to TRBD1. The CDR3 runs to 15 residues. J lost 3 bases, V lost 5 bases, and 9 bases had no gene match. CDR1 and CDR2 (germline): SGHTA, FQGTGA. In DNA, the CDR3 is TGTGCCAGCAGCCTAATAGGCACAGGGGGCTACGAGCAGTACTTC. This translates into CASSLIGTGGYEQYF.

CDR3 DNA sequence: TGTGCCAGCAGCTTAGGGACAGGGGGCGGGAGTAGCAATCAGCCCCAGCATTTT. Protein sequence: CASSLGTGGGSSNQPQHF. The chain employs TRBV7-9 and TRBJ1-5; 11 positions agree with TRBD1. After removal of 1 base from V and 0 bases from J, the junction contained 5 bases not matched to a gene. Germline V lookup: CDR1 SEHNR, CDR2 FQNEAQ (reference sequence). This CDR3 is built from 18 residues.

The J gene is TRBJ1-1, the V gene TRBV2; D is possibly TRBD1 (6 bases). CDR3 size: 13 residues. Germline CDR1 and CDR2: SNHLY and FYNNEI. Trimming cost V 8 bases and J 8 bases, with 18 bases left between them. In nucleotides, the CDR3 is TGTGCCAGCTTCCGGATGGCACAGGGCGAAGCTTTCTTT. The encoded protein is CASFRMAQGEAFF.

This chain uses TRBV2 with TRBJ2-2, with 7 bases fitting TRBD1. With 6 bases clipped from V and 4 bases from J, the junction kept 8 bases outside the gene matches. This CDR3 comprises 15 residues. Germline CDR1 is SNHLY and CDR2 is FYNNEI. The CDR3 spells CASRRQGLGTGELFF. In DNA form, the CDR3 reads TGTGCCAGCAGGCGACAGGGATTAGGCACCGGGGAGCTGTTTTTT.

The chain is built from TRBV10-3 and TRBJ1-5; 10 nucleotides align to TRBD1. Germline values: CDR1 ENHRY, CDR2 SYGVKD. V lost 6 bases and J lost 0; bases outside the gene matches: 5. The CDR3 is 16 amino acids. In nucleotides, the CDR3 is TGTGCCATCAGCCCGGGACAGGGGTCTAGCAATCAGCCCCAGCATTTT. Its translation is CAISPGQGSSNQPQHF.

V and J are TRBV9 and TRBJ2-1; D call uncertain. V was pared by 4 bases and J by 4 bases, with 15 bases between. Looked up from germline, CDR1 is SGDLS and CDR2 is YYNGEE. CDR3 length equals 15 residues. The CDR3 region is CASSPSSGLYNEQFF. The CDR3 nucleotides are TGTGCCAGCAGCCCTTCCTCTGGCCTTTACAATGAGCAGTTCTTC.

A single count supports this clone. The chain's CDR3 is CASSIQTGGYGYTF. The DNA of the CDR3 is TGTGCCAGTAGTATACAGACAGGGGGCTATGGCTACACCTTC. The rearrangement joins TRBV19 to TRBJ1-2; TRBD1 matches at 9 bases. The CDR3 is made up of 14 amino acids. Germline trimming cut 2 bases from V and 4 bases from J; bases unmatched to any gene: 2. Germline V lookup: CDR1 LNHDA, CDR2 SQIVND (reference sequence).

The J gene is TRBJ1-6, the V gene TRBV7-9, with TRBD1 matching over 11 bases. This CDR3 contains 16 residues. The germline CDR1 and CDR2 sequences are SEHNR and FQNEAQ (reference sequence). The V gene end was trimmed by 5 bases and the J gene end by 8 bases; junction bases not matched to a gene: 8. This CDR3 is CASSARDRGTHSPLHF. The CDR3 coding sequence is TGTGCCAGCAGCGCCCGGGACAGGGGGACCCATTCACCCCTCCACTTT.

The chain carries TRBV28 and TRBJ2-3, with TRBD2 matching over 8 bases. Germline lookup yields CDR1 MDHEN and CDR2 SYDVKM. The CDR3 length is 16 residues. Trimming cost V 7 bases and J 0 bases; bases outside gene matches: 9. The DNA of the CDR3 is TGTGCCAGCACTCCTGCTAGCGGGTTTAGCACAGATACGCAGTATTTT. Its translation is CASTPASGFSTDTQYF.

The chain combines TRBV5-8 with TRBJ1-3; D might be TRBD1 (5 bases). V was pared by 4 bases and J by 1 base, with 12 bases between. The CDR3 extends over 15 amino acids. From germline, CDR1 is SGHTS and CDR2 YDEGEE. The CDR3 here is CASSPLSGSGNTIYF. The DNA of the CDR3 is TGTGCCAGCAGCCCTCTCTCAGGGTCTGGAAACACCATATATTTT.

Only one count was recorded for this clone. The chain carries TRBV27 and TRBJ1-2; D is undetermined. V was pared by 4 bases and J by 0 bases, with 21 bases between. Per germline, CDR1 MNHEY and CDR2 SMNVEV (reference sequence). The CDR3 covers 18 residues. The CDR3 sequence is CASSSTPLRRGANYGYTF. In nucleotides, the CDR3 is TGTGCCAGCAGTTCCACCCCCCTTCGACGGGGAGCTAACTATGGCTACACCTTC.

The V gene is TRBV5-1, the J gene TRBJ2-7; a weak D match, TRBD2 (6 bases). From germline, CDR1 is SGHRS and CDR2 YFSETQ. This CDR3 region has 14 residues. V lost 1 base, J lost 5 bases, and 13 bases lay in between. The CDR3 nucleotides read TGCGCCAGCAGCTTGTCGGTCCCGGGGGACGAGCAGTACTTC. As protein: CASSLSVPGDEQYF.

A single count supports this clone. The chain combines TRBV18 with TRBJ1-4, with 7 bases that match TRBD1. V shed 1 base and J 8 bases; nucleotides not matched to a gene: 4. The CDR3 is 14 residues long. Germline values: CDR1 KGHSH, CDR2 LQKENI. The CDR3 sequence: CASSPQGAVEKLFF. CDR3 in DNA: TGTGCCAGCTCACCACAGGGGGCAGTCGAAAAACTGTTTTTT.

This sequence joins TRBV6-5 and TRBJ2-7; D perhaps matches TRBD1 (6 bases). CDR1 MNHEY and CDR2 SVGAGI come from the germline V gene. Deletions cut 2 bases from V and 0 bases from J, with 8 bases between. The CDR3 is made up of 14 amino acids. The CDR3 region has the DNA TGTGCCAGCAGTTACGGCAGGGGCTCCTACGAGCAGTACTTC. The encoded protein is CASSYGRGSYEQYF.

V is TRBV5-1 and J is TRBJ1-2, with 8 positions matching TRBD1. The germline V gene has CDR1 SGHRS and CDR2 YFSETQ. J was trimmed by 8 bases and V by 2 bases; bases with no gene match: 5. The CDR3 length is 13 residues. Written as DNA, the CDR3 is TGCGCCAGCAGCTTCTCAGGGGGCGACGGCTACACCTTC. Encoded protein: CASSFSGGDGYTF.

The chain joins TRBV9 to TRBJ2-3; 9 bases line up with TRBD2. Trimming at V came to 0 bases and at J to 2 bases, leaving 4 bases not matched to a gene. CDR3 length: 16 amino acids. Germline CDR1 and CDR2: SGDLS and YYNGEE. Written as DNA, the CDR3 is TGTGCCAGCAGCGTAGGGCTAGCGGGAAACACAGATACGCAGTATTTT. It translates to CASSVGLAGNTDTQYF.

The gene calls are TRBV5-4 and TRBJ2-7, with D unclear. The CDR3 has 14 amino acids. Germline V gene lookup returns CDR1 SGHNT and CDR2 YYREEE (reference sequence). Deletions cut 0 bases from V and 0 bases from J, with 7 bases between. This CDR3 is CASSLGPLSYEQYF. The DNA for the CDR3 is TGTGCCAGCAGCTTGGGTCCACTCTCCTACGAGCAGTACTTC.

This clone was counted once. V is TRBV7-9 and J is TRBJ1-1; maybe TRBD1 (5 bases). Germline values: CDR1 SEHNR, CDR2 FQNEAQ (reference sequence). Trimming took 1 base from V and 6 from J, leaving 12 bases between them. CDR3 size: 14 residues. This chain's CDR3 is CASSLVRGGAEAFF. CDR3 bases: TGTGCCAGCAGCTTAGTAAGGGGCGGGGCTGAAGCTTTCTTT.

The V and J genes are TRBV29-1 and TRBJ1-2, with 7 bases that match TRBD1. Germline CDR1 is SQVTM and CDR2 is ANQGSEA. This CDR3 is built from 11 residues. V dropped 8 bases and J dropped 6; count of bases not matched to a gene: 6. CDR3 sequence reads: CSLGTVNGYTF. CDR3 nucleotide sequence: TGCAGCCTAGGGACAGTAAATGGCTACACCTTC. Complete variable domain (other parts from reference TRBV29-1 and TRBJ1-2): SAVISQKPSRDICQRGTSLTIQCQVDSQVTMMFWYRQQPGQSLTLIATANQGSEATYESGFVIDKFPISRPNLTFSTLTVSNMSPEDSSIYLCSLGTVNGYTFGSGTRLTVV.

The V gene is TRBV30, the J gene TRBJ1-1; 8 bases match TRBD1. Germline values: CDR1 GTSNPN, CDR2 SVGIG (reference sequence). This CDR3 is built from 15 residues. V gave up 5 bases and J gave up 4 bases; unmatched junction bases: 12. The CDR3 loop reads CAWVGQQGVGTEAFF. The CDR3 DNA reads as TGTGCCTGGGTGGGACAACAGGGGGTCGGCACTGAAGCTTTCTTT.

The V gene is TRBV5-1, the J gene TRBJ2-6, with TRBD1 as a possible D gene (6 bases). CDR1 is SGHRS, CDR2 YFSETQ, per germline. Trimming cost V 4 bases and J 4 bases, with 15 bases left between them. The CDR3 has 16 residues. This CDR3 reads CASSITGSPGANVLTF. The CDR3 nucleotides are TGCGCCAGCAGCATAACAGGGTCTCCCGGGGCCAACGTCCTGACTTTC.

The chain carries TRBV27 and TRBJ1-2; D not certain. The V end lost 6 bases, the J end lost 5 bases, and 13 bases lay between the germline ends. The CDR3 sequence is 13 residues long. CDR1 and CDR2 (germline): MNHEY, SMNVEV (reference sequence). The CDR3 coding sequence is TGTGCCAGCAGACTAGTGGAAGGGTATGGCTACACCTTC. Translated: CASRLVEGYGYTF.

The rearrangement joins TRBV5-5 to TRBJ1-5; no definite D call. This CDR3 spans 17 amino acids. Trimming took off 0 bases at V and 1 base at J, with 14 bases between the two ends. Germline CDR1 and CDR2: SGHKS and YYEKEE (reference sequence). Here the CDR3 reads CASSLVGSNPSNQPQHF. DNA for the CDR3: TGTGCCAGCAGCTTGGTCGGGAGCAACCCCAGCAATCAGCCCCAGCATTTT.